The clone carrying this T cell receptor beta chain showed up just a few times. Antigen specificity is unknown. This entry comes from a study of shared clonotypes between healthy human individuals. Notes on the study in general: When naive CD4 clonotypes were compared across a handful of donors, approximately 4.9% were shared.

Researchers divided each subset's genomic DNA evenly across several immunoSEQ plates. In the source study's methods: Filtering was not the same, since immunoSEQ gave junction-only sequences without quality scores. Clones were sequenced by immunoSEQ multiplex PCR, and TCRdb holds only the in-frame ones, with some missing. The D gene and trimming were derived from the DNA, and the V and J assignments and clone size from that table. Found here are over 850,000 clones, about 80% of them singletons; the top ten hold roughly 0.61%. CDR1 and CDR2 (germline): MNHNS, SASEGT. CDR3 length: 14 residues. The sequencing input was memory CD4+ T cells from PBMCs. Subset here: CD45RA-negative fraction. The receptor comes from a man younger than 30 in good health. Some clones in this sample may be carry-over from other donors' samples. This chain connects TRBV6-1 to TRBJ2-5; TRBD2 is a possible D gene (6 bases). The DNA end is a closer match to TRBJ2-7, so the J assignment may be wrong. The CDR3 reads CASLDSGSSYEQYF. In DNA, the CDR3 is TGTGCCAGCCTTGATAGCGGAAGCTCCTACGAGCAGTACTTC.